Given below is one T cell receptor beta chain in context. This record belongs to a study of blood T cell repertoires in COVID-19. Study-level information: Sites in the United States, Italy and Spain provided acute and convalescent COVID-19 samples. Sources were T cells, B-cell-depleted T cells, or PBMCs; the material itself was cDNA or gDNA.

Germline trimming cut 3 bases from V and 4 bases from J; bases unmatched to any gene: 7. Germline V CDR1 and CDR2: MNHNS, SASEGT. The CDR3 has 15 residues. Produced via immunoSEQ multiplex PCR; TCRdb's table is partial and in-frame only. The data show about 320,000 clones, over 85% seen once. The Seattle patients, enrolled during active infection, were followed longitudinally. This clonotype was sampled from a woman in her 30s with COVID-19, enrolled during active disease. This chain joins TRBV6-1 and TRBJ1-2; 8 bases line up with TRBD1. Sequenced material: peripheral blood. The CDR3 bases are TGTGCCAGCAGTGATTTAGGGACAGGCTTCTATGGCTACACCTTC. It yields the protein CASSDLGTGFYGYTF.